The T cell receptor beta chain under discussion was sequenced for a study of OX40 agonist ivuxolimab in advanced cancers. Study-level information: Each dose-escalation patient presented with hepatocellular carcinoma, melanoma, renal cell or head and neck cancer.

The table came from immunoSEQ multiplex PCR; TCRdb's copy has only in-frame clones and leaves some out. The sample holds 75,000 to 80,000 clones, approximately 84% seen once. Germline V gene lookup returns CDR1 SGDLS and CDR2 YYNGEE. V lost 1 base, J lost 0 bases, and 7 bases lay in between. This CDR3 comprises 14 residues. The sequence came from an adult with an advanced solid tumor such as melanoma, head and neck, liver or kidney cancer. Sequencing used CD4+ or CD8+ T cells sorted from blood, obtained in a trial of the OX40 agonist ivuxolimab. This rearrangement joins TRBV9 to TRBJ1-2; D uncertain. CDR3 sequence (DNA): TGTGCCAGCAGCGTAACGTCTGCTAACTATGGCTACACCTTC. Translated: CASSVTSANYGYTF.